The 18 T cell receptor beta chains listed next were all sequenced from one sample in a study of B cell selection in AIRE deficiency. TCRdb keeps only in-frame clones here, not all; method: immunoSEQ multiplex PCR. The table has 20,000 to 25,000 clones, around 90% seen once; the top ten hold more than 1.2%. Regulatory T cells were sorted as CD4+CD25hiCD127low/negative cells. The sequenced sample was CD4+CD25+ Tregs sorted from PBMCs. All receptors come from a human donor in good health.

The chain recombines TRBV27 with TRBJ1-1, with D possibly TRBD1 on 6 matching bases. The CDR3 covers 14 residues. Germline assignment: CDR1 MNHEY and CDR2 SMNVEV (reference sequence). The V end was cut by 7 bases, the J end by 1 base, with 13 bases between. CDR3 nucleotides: TGTGCCAGCACCTCGGGGGCAAGGAACACTGAAGCTTTCTTT. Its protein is CASTSGARNTEAFF.

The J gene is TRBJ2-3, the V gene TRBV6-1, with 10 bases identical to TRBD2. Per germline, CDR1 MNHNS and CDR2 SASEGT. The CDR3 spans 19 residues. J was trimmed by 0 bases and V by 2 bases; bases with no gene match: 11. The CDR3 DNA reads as TGTGCCAGCAGTGAATTTGCCAGCGGGGGGGCTCTAAGCACAGATACGCAGTATTTT. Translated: CASSEFASGGALSTDTQYF.

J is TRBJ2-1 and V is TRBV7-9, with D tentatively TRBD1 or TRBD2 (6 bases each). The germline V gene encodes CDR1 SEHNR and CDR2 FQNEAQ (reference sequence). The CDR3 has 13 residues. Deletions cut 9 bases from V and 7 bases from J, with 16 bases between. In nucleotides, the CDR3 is TGTGCCAGTAACCAAAAAGGGGGGAATGAGCAGTTCTTC. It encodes CASNQKGGNEQFF.

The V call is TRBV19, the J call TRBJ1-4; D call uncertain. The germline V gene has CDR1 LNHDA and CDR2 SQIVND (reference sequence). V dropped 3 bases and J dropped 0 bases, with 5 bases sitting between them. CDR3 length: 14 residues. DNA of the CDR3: TGTGCCAGTAGTATTTTCGCAACTAATGAAAAACTGTTTTTT. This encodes CASSIFATNEKLFF.

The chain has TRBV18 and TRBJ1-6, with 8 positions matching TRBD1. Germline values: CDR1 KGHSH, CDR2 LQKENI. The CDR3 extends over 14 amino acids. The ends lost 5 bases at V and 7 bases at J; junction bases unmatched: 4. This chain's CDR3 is CASSKDRVNSPLHF. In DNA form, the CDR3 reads TGTGCCAGCTCAAAGGACAGGGTGAATTCACCCCTCCACTTT.

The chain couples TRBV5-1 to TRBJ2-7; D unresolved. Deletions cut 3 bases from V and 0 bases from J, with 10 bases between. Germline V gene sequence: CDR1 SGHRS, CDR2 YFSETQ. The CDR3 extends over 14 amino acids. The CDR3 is CASSSGGTSYEQYF. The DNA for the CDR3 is TGCGCCAGCAGCTCCGGCGGTACCTCCTACGAGCAGTACTTC.

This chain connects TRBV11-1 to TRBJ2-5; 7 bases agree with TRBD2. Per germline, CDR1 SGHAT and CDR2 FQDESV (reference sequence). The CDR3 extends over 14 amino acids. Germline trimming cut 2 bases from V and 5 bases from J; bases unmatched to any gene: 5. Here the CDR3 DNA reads TGTGCCAGCAGCTTACCGGGAGCGGGGGAGACCCAGTACTTC. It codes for CASSLPGAGETQYF.

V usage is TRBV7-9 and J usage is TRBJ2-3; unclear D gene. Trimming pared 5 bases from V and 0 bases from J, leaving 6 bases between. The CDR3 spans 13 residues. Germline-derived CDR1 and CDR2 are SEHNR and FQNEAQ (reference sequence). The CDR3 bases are TGTGCCAGCAGCCCCTCCAGCACAGATACGCAGTATTTT. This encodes CASSPSSTDTQYF.

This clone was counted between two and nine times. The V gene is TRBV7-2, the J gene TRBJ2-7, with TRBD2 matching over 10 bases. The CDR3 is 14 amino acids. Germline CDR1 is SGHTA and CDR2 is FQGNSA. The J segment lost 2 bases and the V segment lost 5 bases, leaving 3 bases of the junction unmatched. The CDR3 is CASSGGLAAYEQYF. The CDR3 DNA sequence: TGTGCCAGCAGCGGTGGACTAGCGGCCTACGAGCAGTACTTC. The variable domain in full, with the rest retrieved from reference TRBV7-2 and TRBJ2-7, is GAGVSQSPSNKVTEKGKDVELRCDPISGHTALYWYRQSLGQGLEFLIYFQGNSAPDKSGLPSDRFSAERTGGSVSTLTIQRTQQEDSAVYLCASSGGLAAYEQYFGPGTRLTVT.

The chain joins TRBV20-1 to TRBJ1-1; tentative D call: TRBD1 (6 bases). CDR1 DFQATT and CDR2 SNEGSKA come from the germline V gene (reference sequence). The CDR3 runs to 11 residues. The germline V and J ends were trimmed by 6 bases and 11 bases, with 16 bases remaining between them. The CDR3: CSAQGYVKAFF. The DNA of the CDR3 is TGCAGTGCACAGGGATACGTCAAGGCTTTCTTT.

The CDR3 DNA reads as TGTGCCAGTGTAGGATATGGGGGCGCAAGCTATGGCTACACCTTC. This sequence encodes CASVGYGGASYGYTF. The chain combines TRBV19 with TRBJ1-2, with D possibly TRBD1 on 6 matching bases. Looked up from germline, CDR1 is LNHDA and CDR2 is SQIVND (reference sequence). V gave up 8 bases and J gave up 4 bases, with 20 bases separating them. This CDR3 comprises 15 residues.

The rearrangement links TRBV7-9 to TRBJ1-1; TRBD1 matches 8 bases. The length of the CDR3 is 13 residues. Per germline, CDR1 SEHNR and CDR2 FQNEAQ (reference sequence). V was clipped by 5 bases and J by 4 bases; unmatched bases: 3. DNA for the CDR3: TGTGCCAGCAGCAGAGGACAGGGCACTGAAGCTTTCTTT. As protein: CASSRGQGTEAFF.

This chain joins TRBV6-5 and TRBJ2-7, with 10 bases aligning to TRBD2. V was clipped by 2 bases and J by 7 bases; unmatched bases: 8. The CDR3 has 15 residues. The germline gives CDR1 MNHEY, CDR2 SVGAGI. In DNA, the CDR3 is TGTGCCAGCAGTTACGCCCTAGCGGGAGAATTAGAGCAGTACTTC. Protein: CASSYALAGELEQYF.

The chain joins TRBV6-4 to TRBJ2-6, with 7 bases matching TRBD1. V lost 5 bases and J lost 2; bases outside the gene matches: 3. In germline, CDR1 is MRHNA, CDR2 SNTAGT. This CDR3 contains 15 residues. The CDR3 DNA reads TGTGCCAGCAGTCGAACAGGGGCTGGGGCCAACGTCCTGACTTTC. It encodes CASSRTGAGANVLTF.

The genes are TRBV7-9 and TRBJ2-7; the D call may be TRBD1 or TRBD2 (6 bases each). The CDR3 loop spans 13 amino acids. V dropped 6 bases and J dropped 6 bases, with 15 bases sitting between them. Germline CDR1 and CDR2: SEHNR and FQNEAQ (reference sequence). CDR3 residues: CASSPPGEVEQYF. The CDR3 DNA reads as TGTGCCAGCAGTCCCCCAGGGGAGGTCGAGCAGTACTTC.

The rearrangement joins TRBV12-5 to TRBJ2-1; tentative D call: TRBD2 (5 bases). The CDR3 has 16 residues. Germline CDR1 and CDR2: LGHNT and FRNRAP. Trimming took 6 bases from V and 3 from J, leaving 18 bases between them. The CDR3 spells CASGRQVATFYNEQFF. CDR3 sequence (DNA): TGTGCTAGTGGCCGCCAGGTAGCGACCTTCTACAATGAGCAGTTCTTC.

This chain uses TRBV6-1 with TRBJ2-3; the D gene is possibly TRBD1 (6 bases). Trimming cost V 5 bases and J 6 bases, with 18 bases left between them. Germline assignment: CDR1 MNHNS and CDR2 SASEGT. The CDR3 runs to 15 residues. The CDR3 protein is CASSNFGGGADTQYF. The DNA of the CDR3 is TGTGCCAGCAGTAATTTCGGTGGGGGCGCCGATACGCAGTATTTT.

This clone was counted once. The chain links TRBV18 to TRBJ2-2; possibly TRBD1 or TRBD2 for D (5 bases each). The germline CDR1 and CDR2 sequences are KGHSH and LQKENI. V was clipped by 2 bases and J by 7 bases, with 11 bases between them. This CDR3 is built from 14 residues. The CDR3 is CASSPGGAGGELFF. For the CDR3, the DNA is TGTGCCAGCTCACCAGGGGGAGCAGGCGGGGAGCTGTTTTTT.